In its sample, the clone carrying this T cell receptor beta chain was seen a few times. Its antigen is undetermined. This sample is drawn from a study of T cells in Graves' hyperthyroidism and ophthalmopathy. Findings of the study overall: Stable hyperthyroidism and ophthalmopathy were separated using 13 V-J signatures.

RNA transcripts gave rise to amplified TCR beta CDR3 regions. Using the HTBI primer set, a first-round RT-PCR was run on the TCR CDR3. Each CDR3 protein is one row after TCRdb ran MiXCR on the multiplex PCR reads. The sample carries 650,000 to 850,000 distinct CDR3 sequences, 15% to 20% recorded once. The receptor was isolated from a woman in her 50s with Graves' hyperthyroidism that later progressed to Graves' ophthalmopathy. Sequencing input: blood.

In nucleotides, the CDR3 is TGTGCCAGCAGGGGGTACCGGGCGCCAGAGGATGAGCAGTTCTTC. Encoded protein: CASRGYRAPEDEQFF. The J gene is TRBJ2-1, the V gene TRBV27; D uncertain. Trimming pared 6 bases from V and 8 bases from J, leaving 20 bases between. The CDR3 sequence is 15 residues long. CDR1 and CDR2 (germline): MNHEY, SMNVEV (reference sequence).